The 22 T cell receptor beta chains below come from one sample, sequenced in a study of control samples from healthy donors and cancer patients. This table comes from immunoSEQ multiplex PCR, and its TCRdb copy is limited to in-frame clones, with some not included. The sample consists of around 230,000 clones, just under 95% of them appearing once. The sequencing sample was made of blood. These receptors all stem from a man aged 45-60 years in good health.

The chain employs TRBV10-3 and TRBJ1-5; D not resolved. CDR3 length equals 14 residues. The germline gives CDR1 ENHRY, CDR2 SYGVKD. With 4 bases removed from V and 7 bases from J, the gap between germline ends came to 14 bases. In DNA, the CDR3 is TGTGCCATCAGTGTTCAGCCCGGAACGCAGCCCCAGCATTTT. Residues: CAISVQPGTQPQHF.

CDR3 amino acids: CASSPRGGTYNEQFF. Here the CDR3 DNA reads TGTGCCAGCAGCCCTCGGGGGGGTACCTACAATGAGCAGTTCTTC. This rearrangement joins TRBV9 to TRBJ2-1, with 8 bases identical to TRBD2. With V trimmed by 4 bases and J by 2 bases, 5 bases remained unmatched. The CDR3 runs to 15 residues. Germline V gene sequence: CDR1 SGDLS, CDR2 YYNGEE.

The chain recombines TRBV30 with TRBJ2-6; 7 positions match TRBD2. The length of the CDR3 is 16 residues. Germline values: CDR1 GTSNPN, CDR2 SVGIG (reference sequence). The J segment lost 0 bases and the V segment lost 2 bases, leaving 4 bases of the junction unmatched. CDR3 coding DNA: TGTGCCTGGAGTATCGGGGGGTTCTCTGGGGCCAACGTCCTGACTTTC. It is translated as CAWSIGGFSGANVLTF. Looking up the rest from reference TRBV30 and TRBJ2-6 gives the full variable domain: SQTIHQWPATLVQPVGSPLSLECTVEGTSNPNLYWYRQAAGRGLQLLFYSVGIGQISSEVPQNLSASRPQDRQFILSSKKLLLSDSGFYLCAWSIGGFSGANVLTFGAGSRLTVL.

The gene calls are TRBV7-3 and TRBJ2-7; 8 bases map to TRBD1. There are 14 residues in the CDR3. Germline lookup yields CDR1 SGHTA and CDR2 FQGTGA. The V gene end was trimmed by 1 base and the J gene end by 6 bases; junction bases not matched to a gene: 5. CDR3 residues: CASSLSGQGSEQYF. The CDR3 nucleotides read TGTGCCAGCAGCTTAAGCGGACAGGGTAGCGAGCAGTACTTC.

This chain connects TRBV7-3 to TRBJ1-1; the D is unclear. Germline lookup yields CDR1 SGHTA and CDR2 FQGTGA. CDR3 size: 13 residues. Trimming cost V 5 bases and J 0 bases, with 7 bases left between them. The CDR3 bases are TGTGCCAGCAGCGCCCATTTGAACACTGAAGCTTTCTTT. This gives the protein CASSAHLNTEAFF. Using reference TRBV7-3 and TRBJ1-1 for the parts outside the CDR3, the full variable domain is GAGVSQTPSNKVTEKGKYVELRCDPISGHTALYWYRQSLGQGPEFLIYFQGTGAADDSGLPNDRFFAVRPEGSVSTLKIQRTERGDSAVYLCASSAHLNTEAFFGQGTRLTVV.

V is TRBV12-3 or TRBV12-4 and J is TRBJ1-5, with D unresolved. The CDR3 spans 12 residues. The V gene lost 8 bases and the J gene lost 6 bases, with 11 bases spanning the gap. CDR3 protein: CASSLTGQPQHF. DNA of the CDR3: TGTGCCAGCTCCCTAACGGGTCAGCCCCAGCATTTT.

The V call is TRBV7-2, the J call TRBJ2-1; 7 positions agree with TRBD2. Per germline, CDR1 SGHTA and CDR2 FQGNSA. CDR3 length: 14 amino acids. The junction had 5 bases not matched to a gene; V was cut back by 2 bases and J by 7 bases. This CDR3 is CASSLRLATNEQFF. The CDR3 coding sequence is TGTGCCAGCAGCTTAAGACTAGCCACTAATGAGCAGTTCTTC.

The rearrangement links TRBV6-5 to TRBJ1-3; no clear D gene. Germline CDR1 and CDR2: MNHEY and SVGAGI. The CDR3 runs 11 residues. The V end was cut by 2 bases, the J end by 9 bases, with 5 bases between. The CDR3 reads CASSYMGTIYF. CDR3 DNA sequence: TGTGCCAGCAGTTACATGGGCACCATATATTTT.

The genes are TRBV11-1 and TRBJ2-7; 7 bases are shared with TRBD1. Per the germline V gene, CDR1 is SGHAT and CDR2 is FQDESV (reference sequence). V lost 0 bases to trimming and J lost 1 base; unmatched junction nucleotides: 3. The length of the CDR3 is 15 residues. Here the CDR3 DNA reads TGTGCCAGCAGCTTAGCGACAGGGTCGTCCTACGAGCAGTACTTC. Residues: CASSLATGSSYEQYF. Filled out from reference TRBV11-1 and TRBJ2-7, the complete variable domain reads EAEVAQSPRYKITEKSQAVAFWCDPISGHATLYWYRQILGQGPELLVQFQDESVVDDSQLPKDRFSAERLKGVDSTLKIQPAELGDSAMYLCASSLATGSSYEQYFGPGTRLTVT.

This clone has a single count. The V call is TRBV5-1, the J call TRBJ1-1, with 9 positions matching TRBD1. This CDR3 has 17 amino acids. V lost 0 bases to trimming and J lost 1 base; unmatched junction nucleotides: 7. Germline V CDR1 and CDR2: SGHRS, YFSETQ. CDR3 amino acids: CASSLGQGVSWNTEAFF. CDR3 in DNA: TGCGCCAGCAGCTTGGGACAGGGGGTATCATGGAACACTGAAGCTTTCTTT.

CDR3 bases: TGTGCCAGCAGACCTCCCGGGGGGCCGAAAGAGACCCAGTACTTC. This encodes CASRPPGGPKETQYF. The J gene is TRBJ2-5, the V gene TRBV28; tentative D call: TRBD2 (7 bases). With 6 bases removed from V and 3 bases from J, the gap between germline ends came to 17 bases. The CDR3 runs 15 residues. Germline V CDR1 and CDR2: MDHEN, SYDVKM.

The rearrangement joins TRBV28 to TRBJ2-1, with 10 bases lining up with TRBD1. The CDR3 has 14 amino acids. V lost 11 bases to trimming and J lost 7 bases; unmatched junction nucleotides: 11. CDR1 and CDR2 (germline): MDHEN, SYDVKM. Here the CDR3 reads CAGPGQGTRNEQFF. The CDR3 DNA sequence: TGTGCCGGGCCGGGACAGGGGACCAGGAATGAGCAGTTCTTC.

V gene TRBV5-6 combines with J gene TRBJ2-5; possibly TRBD2 for D (5 bases). The CDR3 extends over 13 amino acids. The germline V gene has CDR1 SGHDT and CDR2 YYEEEE. Between the trimmed V and J ends, which lost 0 bases and 5 bases, there was a span of 8 bases. DNA for the CDR3: TGTGCCAGCAGCTTGGGGCGGGTCGAGACCCAGTACTTC. This encodes CASSLGRVETQYF.

The genes are TRBV6-5 and TRBJ2-3; tentative D call: TRBD2 (5 bases). The CDR3 covers 15 residues. Germline CDR1 MNHEY, CDR2 SVGAGI. The ends were cut back, 6 bases at V and 4 bases at J, with 17 bases in the middle. The CDR3 region has the DNA TGTGCCAGCAGGACTCGGGATTCTTCTTCAGATACGCAGTATTTT. Translation gives CASRTRDSSSDTQYF.

The chain recombines TRBV18 with TRBJ1-2; a possible D gene is TRBD1 (6 bases). V lost 3 bases and J lost 3, with 11 bases in between. Germline V gene sequence: CDR1 KGHSH, CDR2 LQKENI. CDR3 length equals 14 residues. CDR3 nucleotides: TGTGCCAGCTCACCGACGACAGGAGACTATGGCTACACCTTC. It yields the protein CASSPTTGDYGYTF.

The J gene is TRBJ1-6, the V gene TRBV2, with D possibly TRBD1 on 6 matching bases. This CDR3 is 15 amino acids long. Germline lookup yields CDR1 SNHLY and CDR2 FYNNEI. Trimming stripped 1 base from V and 10 bases from J, with 14 bases between. The CDR3 DNA reads as TGTGCCAGCAGTGAAGTAACAGGGTATGGGTCACCCCTCCACTTT. Translating it yields CASSEVTGYGSPLHF.

V is TRBV13 and J is TRBJ2-6; 9 bases agree with TRBD1. V shed 5 bases, J shed 0 bases, and the junction held 14 bases outside the gene matches. The CDR3 runs 20 residues. Per germline, CDR1 PRHDT and CDR2 FYEKMQ (reference sequence). CDR3 in DNA: TGTGCCAGCAGCCCACGCCCTCCGGGGACAGGGAGCTCTGGGGCCAACGTCCTGACTTTC. It is translated as CASSPRPPGTGSSGANVLTF.

The rearrangement uses TRBV24-1 and TRBJ1-2, with TRBD1 identical over 7 bases. The length of the CDR3 is 16 residues. The ends lost 3 bases at V and 4 bases at J; junction bases unmatched: 10. Germline assignment: CDR1 KGHDR and CDR2 SFDVKD. As DNA, the CDR3 is TGTGCCACCAGTGATGGCCCCGGACAGGCCTCCTATGGCTACACCTTC. This sequence encodes CATSDGPGQASYGYTF.

Only one count was recorded for this clone. The chain links TRBV28 to TRBJ2-6; D unclear. The CDR3 is 15 amino acids. V dropped 3 bases and J dropped 2 bases, with 8 bases sitting between them. CDR1 is MDHEN, CDR2 SYDVKM, per germline. The CDR3 DNA reads TGTGCCAGCAGTTTTGGGTTCCCTGGGGCCAACGTCCTGACTTTC. As protein: CASSFGFPGANVLTF.

V usage is TRBV28 and J usage is TRBJ2-1, with 12 bases lining up with TRBD2. The V gene's germline CDR1 is MDHEN and CDR2 SYDVKM. The CDR3 covers 16 residues. Trimming removed 2 bases from V and 3 bases from J; junction bases left unmatched: 2. The CDR3 coding sequence is TGTGCCAGCAGTTTAGGACTAGCGGGGTTCTACAATGAGCAGTTCTTC. As protein: CASSLGLAGFYNEQFF.

The chain combines TRBV27 with TRBJ2-1; D tentatively reads TRBD1 or TRBD2 (5 bases each). The germline V gene encodes CDR1 MNHEY and CDR2 SMNVEV (reference sequence). This CDR3 contains 14 residues. Trimming stripped 3 bases from V and 8 bases from J, with 14 bases between. CDR3 coding DNA: TGTGCCAGCAGTTTGGGTTATCTGGGGGATGAGCAGTTCTTC. Translation gives CASSLGYLGDEQFF.

This chain joins TRBV6-1 and TRBJ2-1, with D uncertain. V lost 2 bases and J lost 2, with 19 bases in between. This CDR3 spans 18 amino acids. Germline V CDR1 and CDR2: MNHNS, SASEGT. CDR3 DNA sequence: TGTGCCAGCAGTGAATTCCCGCCGGTCTCTGGACCCTACAATGAGCAGTTCTTC. It is translated as CASSEFPPVSGPYNEQFF.